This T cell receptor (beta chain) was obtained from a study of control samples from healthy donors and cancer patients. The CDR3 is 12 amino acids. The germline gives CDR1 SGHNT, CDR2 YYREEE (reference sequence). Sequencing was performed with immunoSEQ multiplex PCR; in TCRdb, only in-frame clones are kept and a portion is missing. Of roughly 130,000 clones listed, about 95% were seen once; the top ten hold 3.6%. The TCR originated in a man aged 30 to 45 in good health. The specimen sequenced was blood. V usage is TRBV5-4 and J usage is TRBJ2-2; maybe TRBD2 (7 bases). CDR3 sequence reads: CASGEGAGELFF. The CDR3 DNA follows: TGTGCGTCAGGGGAGGGTGCCGGGGAGCTGTTTTTT.